This T cell receptor (beta chain) was profiled in a study of T cells in Graves' hyperthyroidism and ophthalmopathy. Study-wide background: Blood from the periphery was taken at initial diagnosis, before any treatment. Study results and limitations: Most clonotypes expanded in thyroid above 0.001 were likewise present in blood.

Those with hyperthyroidism were 18 to 65 years old, newly diagnosed, and ill for under 2 months. Any patient presenting with uncontrolled infection, other autoimmune disease, pregnancy or lactation was left out. The TCR beta CDR3 regions underwent amplification using RNA transcripts as the source. First-round RT-PCR targeting the TCR CDR3 was performed with the HTBI primer set. TCRdb reprocessed the multiplex PCR reads with MiXCR, giving one entry per CDR3 protein. The sample carries about 710,000 distinct CDR3 sequences, about 17% recorded once. In the case of this clonotype: The antigen is not known. At one end, the junction sequence differs from germline, possibly due to a read error.

The clonotype originates from a man aged 18-30 years with Graves' hyperthyroidism. Material for sequencing was blood.

The CDR3 nucleotides read TGTGCCAGCAGCCACCCGCCCTCGGGGACCACCGGGGAGCCGTTTTTT. This gives the protein CASSHPPSGTTGEPFF. The chain uses TRBV4-2 and TRBJ2-2, with D possibly being TRBD1 or TRBD2 (5 bases each). Looked up from germline, CDR1 is LGHNA and CDR2 is YNFKEQ. The CDR3 has 16 amino acids.